This T cell receptor (beta chain) derives from a study of blood T cell repertoires in COVID-19. About the research overall: PBMCs, B-cell-depleted T cells, or T cells were the source of the cDNA or gDNA that made up the material.

This clone is a singleton in its sample. Original methodology: Using reference gene primer amplification, nucleated cell counts were estimated. Produced via immunoSEQ multiplex PCR; TCRdb's table is partial and in-frame only. From that table come the V and J calls and clone size; the DNA was used to work out D and trimming. The data show 250,000 to 350,000 clones, with roughly 84% seen just once and 15% to 19% held by the top ten. This CDR3 region has 14 residues. From germline, CDR1 is LNHDA and CDR2 SQIVND (reference sequence). V lost 2 bases, J lost 2 bases, and 10 bases lay in between. The rearrangement links TRBV19 to TRBJ2-7, with D possibly matching TRBD1 (7 bases). This receptor was obtained from a person in their 70s with COVID-19, enrolled during active disease. Sequencing used peripheral blood. The CDR3 is CASSIQGGPYEQYF. CDR3 nucleotide sequence: TGTGCCAGTAGTATACAGGGGGGTCCCTACGAGCAGTACTTC.